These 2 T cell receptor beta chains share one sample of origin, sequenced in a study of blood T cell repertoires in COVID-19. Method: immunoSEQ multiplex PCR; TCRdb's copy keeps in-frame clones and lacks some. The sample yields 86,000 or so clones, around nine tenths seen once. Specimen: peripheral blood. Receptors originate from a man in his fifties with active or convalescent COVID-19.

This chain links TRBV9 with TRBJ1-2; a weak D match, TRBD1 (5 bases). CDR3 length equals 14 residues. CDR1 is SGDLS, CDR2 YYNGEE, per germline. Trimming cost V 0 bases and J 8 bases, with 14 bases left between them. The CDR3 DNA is TGTGCCAGCAGCGTAGGAATGGGGGGAGACGGCTACACCTTC. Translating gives CASSVGMGGDGYTF.

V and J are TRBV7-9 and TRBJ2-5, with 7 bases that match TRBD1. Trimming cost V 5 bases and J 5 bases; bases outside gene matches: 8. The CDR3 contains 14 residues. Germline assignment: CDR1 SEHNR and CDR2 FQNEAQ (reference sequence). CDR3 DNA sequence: TGTGCCAGCAGCCCTACAGGGGTGGGGGAGACCCAGTACTTC. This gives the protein CASSPTGVGETQYF.